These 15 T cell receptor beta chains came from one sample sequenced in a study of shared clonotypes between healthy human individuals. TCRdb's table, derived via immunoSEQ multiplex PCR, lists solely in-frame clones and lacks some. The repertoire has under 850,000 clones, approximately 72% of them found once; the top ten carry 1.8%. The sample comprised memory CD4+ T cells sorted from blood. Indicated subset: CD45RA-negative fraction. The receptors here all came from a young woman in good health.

The CDR3, as DNA: TGCGCCAGCAGCTACCAACAAGCCGGCACCGGGGAGCTGTTTTTT. It yields the protein CASSYQQAGTGELFF. V usage is TRBV5-1 and J usage is TRBJ2-2; D is unresolved. CDR1 is SGHRS and CDR2 is YFSETQ in the germline V gene. The ends were cut back, 3 bases at V and 4 bases at J, with 13 bases in the middle. The length of the CDR3 is 15 residues.

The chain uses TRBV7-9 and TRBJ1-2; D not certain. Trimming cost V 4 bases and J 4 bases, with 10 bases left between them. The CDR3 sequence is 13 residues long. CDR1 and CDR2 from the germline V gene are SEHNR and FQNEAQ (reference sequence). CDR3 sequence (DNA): TGTGCCAGCAGCTATGGACGGACCTATGGCTACACCTTC. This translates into CASSYGRTYGYTF.

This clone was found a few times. The CDR3 DNA follows: TGTGCCAGCAGCCGGGACACCGGCACAGATACGCAGTATTTT. It translates to CASSRDTGTDTQYF. V gene TRBV7-3 combines with J gene TRBJ2-3, with D possibly TRBD1 on 6 matching bases. Germline values: CDR1 SGHTA, CDR2 FQGTGA. Trimming shortened V by 5 bases and J by 1 base, and 10 bases separated the two germline ends. The length of the CDR3 is 14 residues.

The CDR3 DNA reads TGTGCCAGCAGCCAAGAATCGTTCAGCACAGATACGCAGTATTTT. Amino acid sequence: CASSQESFSTDTQYF. This rearrangement joins TRBV14 to TRBJ2-3; D not certain. This CDR3 comprises 15 residues. Germline values: CDR1 SGHDN, CDR2 FVKESK. Trimming stripped 0 bases from V and 0 bases from J, with 7 bases between.

The CDR3 spells CASSENRLAGIQETQYF. CDR3 coding DNA: TGTGCCAGCAGTGAAAACCGACTAGCGGGTATCCAAGAGACCCAGTACTTC. The chain uses TRBV25-1 and TRBJ2-5; TRBD2 matches at 10 bases. CDR1 MGHDK and CDR2 SYGVNS come from the germline V gene. The V and J ends lost 2 bases and 1 base, in that order; junction bases with no gene match: 7. The CDR3 extends over 17 amino acids.

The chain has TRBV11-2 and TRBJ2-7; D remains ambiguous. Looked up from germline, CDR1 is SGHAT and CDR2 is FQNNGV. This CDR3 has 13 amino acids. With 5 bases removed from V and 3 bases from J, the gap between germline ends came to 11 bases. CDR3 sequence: CASSERTSYEQYF. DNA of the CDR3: TGTGCCAGCAGCGAAAGGACCAGCTACGAGCAGTACTTC.

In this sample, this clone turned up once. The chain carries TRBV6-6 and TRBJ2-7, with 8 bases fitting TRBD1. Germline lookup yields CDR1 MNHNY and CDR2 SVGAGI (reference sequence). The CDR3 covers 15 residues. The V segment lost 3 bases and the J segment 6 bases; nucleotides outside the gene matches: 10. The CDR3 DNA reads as TGTGCCAGCAGTTATGGGACAGGAGGGTCCACCGAGCAGTACTTC. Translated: CASSYGTGGSTEQYF.

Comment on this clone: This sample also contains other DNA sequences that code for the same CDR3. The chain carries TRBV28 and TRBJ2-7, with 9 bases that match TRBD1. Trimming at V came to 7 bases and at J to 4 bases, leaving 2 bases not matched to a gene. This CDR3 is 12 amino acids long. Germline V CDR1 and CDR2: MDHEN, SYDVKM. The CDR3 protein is CASTGTGYEQYF. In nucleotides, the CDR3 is TGTGCCAGCACTGGGACAGGGTACGAGCAGTACTTC.

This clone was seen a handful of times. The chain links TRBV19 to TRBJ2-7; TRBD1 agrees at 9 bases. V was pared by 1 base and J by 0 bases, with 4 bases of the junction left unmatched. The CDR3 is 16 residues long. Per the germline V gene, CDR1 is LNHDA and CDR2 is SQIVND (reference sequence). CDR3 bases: TGTGCCAGTAGTATAGGCGGGACAGGGTCCTCCTACGAGCAGTACTTC. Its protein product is CASSIGGTGSSYEQYF.

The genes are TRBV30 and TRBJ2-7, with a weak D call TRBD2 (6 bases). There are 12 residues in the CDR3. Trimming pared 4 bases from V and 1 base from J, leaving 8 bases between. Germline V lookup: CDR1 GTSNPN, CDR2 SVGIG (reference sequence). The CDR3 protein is CAWKEGSYEQYF. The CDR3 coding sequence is TGTGCCTGGAAGGAGGGATCCTACGAGCAGTACTTC.

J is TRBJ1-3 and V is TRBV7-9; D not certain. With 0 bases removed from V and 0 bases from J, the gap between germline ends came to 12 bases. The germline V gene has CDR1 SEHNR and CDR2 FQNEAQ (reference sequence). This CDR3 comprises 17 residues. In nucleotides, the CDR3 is TGTGCCAGCAGCTTAGCGCGGACGGGGAACTCTGGAAACACCATATATTTT. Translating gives CASSLARTGNSGNTIYF.

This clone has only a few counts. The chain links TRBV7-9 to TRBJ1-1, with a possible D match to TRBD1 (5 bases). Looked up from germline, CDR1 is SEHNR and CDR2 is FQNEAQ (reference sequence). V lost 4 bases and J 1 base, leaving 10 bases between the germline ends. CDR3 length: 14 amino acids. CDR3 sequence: CASSSITGNTEAFF. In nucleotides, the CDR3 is TGTGCCAGCAGCTCCATCACAGGGAACACTGAAGCTTTCTTT.

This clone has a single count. The CDR3 spells CAWSVRNTEAFF. As DNA, the CDR3 is TGTGCCTGGAGTGTCAGGAACACTGAAGCTTTCTTT. The V gene is TRBV30, the J gene TRBJ1-1; unclear D gene. The V gene's germline CDR1 is GTSNPN and CDR2 SVGIG (reference sequence). This CDR3 is built from 12 residues. The V end was cut by 0 bases, the J end by 1 base, with 3 bases between.

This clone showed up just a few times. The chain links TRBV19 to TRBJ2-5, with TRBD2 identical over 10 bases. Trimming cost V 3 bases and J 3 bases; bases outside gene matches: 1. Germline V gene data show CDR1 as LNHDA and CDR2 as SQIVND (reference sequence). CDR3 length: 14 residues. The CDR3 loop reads CASSITSGKETQYF. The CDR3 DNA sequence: TGTGCCAGTAGTATTACTAGCGGGAAAGAGACCCAGTACTTC.

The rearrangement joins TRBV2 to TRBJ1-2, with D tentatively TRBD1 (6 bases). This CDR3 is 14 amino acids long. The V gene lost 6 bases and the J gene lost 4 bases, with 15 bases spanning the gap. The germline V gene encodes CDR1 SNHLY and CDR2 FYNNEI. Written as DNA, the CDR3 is TGTGCCAGCAGCCAAAGGGGGGTCGGCTATGGCTACACCTTC. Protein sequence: CASSQRGVGYGYTF.